The rows below give T cell receptor beta chains drawn from one sample of a study of T cell repertoires in cytomegalovirus infection. Each CDR3 protein is one row after TCRdb ran MiXCR on the reads. The data show around 490,000 distinct CDR3 sequences, about 26% seen once. Sequenced sample: PBMCs. The receptors come from a human donor in good health (CMV status not recorded). Some clones in this sample may be carry-over from other donors' samples. Both conserved end residues are part of each CDR3. Fields, in order: J gene, V gene, clone size, D gene, CDR3 protein, CDR3 DNA. The D gene is left open where the match is weak. The size entry is marked missing in some rows and otherwise reads once, few, many or a size class.

TRBJ2-7,TRBV6-2/TRBV6-3,few,.,CASSFRGEGHEQYF,TGTGCCAGCAGTTTCCGGGGAGAGGGCCACGAGCAGTACTTC
TRBJ2-1,TRBV5-4,.,.,CASSVDWSSYNEQFF,TGTGCCAGCAGCGTCGACTGGAGCTCCTACAATGAGCAGTTCTTC
TRBJ1-1,TRBV20-1,.,TRBD1,CSARVRQGPTENTEAFF,TGCAGTGCTAGAGTAAGACAGGGGCCAACGGAGAACACTGAAGCTTTCTTT
TRBJ2-1,TRBV24-1,.,.,CATSDLGQGSYNEQSF,TGTGCCACCAGTGATCTTGGACAAGGGAGCTACAATGAGCAGTCCTTC
TRBJ2-6,TRBV7-8,few,TRBD1,CASSPPPRQGDGANVLTF,TGTGCCAGCAGCCCACCCCCCAGACAGGGTGACGGGGCCAACGTCCTGACTTTC
TRBJ2-5,TRBV10-3,.,.,CAIRAEETQYF,TGTGCCATCAGGGCCGAGGAGACCCAGTACTTC
TRBJ2-1,TRBV7-9,once,TRBD2,CASSLSGRGPWEQFF,TGTGCCAGCAGCTTGAGCGGGAGGGGGCCATGGGAGCAGTTCTTC
TRBJ2-5,TRBV6-1,.,TRBD2,CASNLLAIQETQYF,TGTGCCAGCAACTTACTAGCGATTCAAGAGACCCAGTACTTC
TRBJ2-7,TRBV28,.,TRBD1,CASSLTGPHYEQYF,TGTGCCAGCAGTCTGACAGGGCCCCACTACGAGCAGTACTTC
TRBJ1-3,TRBV27,.,.,CASSLSAGDFSGNTIYF,TGTGCCAGCAGTTTAAGTGCAGGAGACTTCTCTGGAAACACCATATATTTT
TRBJ2-1,TRBV20-1,.,TRBD2,CSARGGRAGLTYNEQFF,TGCAGTGCTAGAGGCGGGAGAGCGGGCCTCACTTACAATGAGCAGTTCTTC
TRBJ2-1,TRBV29-1,.,TRBD2,CSVDLAGGDEQFF,TGCAGCGTTGATTTAGCGGGAGGCGATGAGCAGTTCTTC
TRBJ2-2,TRBV20-1,once,.,CSARDLEGENTGELFF,TGCAGTGCTAGAGATCTCGAAGGGGAGAACACCGGGGAGCTGTTTTTT
TRBJ2-4,TRBV4-3,few,.,CASSHQEGDNIQYF,TGCGCCAGCAGCCACCAGGAGGGGGACAACATTCAGTACTTC
TRBJ2-3,TRBV7-2,few,TRBD1,CASSSYWGDRGPTDTQYF,TGTGCCAGCAGCTCATATTGGGGGGACAGGGGGCCCACAGATACGCAGTATTTT
TRBJ2-3,TRBV19,few,TRBD1,CASSSFRGREDTQYF,TGTGCCAGTAGTAGTTTCAGGGGGCGTGAAGATACGCAGTATTTT
TRBJ2-1,TRBV19,.,TRBD2,CASSSRTIGEGSYNEQFF,TGTGCCAGTAGTTCGAGGACTATTGGGGAGGGCTCCTACAATGAGCAGTTCTTC
TRBJ1-2,TRBV7-2,many,.,CASSRDLAGSDGYTF,TGTGCCAGCAGCCGTGACTTAGCAGGGAGCGATGGCTACACCTTC
TRBJ1-4,TRBV11-2,.,.,CASSLYSGVLFF,TGTGCCAGCAGCCTTTACAGCGGGGTCCTGTTTTTT
TRBJ1-2,TRBV2,.,.,CASTEGPYGYTF,TGTGCCAGCACTGAGGGGCCCTATGGCTACACCTTC
TRBJ2-1,TRBV6-4,many,TRBD2,CASSESSGSFDEQFF,TGTGCCAGCAGTGAATCCAGCGGGAGTTTCGATGAGCAGTTCTTC
TRBJ1-1,TRBV20-1,.,.,CSASGSLMNTEAFF,TGCAGTGCTAGTGGCAGCCTGATGAACACTGAAGCTTTCTTT
TRBJ2-3,TRBV7-2,many,TRBD2,CASSLSGRAWGSTDTQYF,TGTGCCAGCAGCTTAAGCGGGAGGGCCTGGGGAAGCACAGATACGCAGTATTTT
TRBJ2-7,TRBV6-5,few,TRBD1,CASRLGQGASSYEQYF,TGTGCCAGCAGACTCGGACAGGGGGCCAGTTCCTACGAGCAGTACTTC
TRBJ2-7,TRBV27,few,TRBD2,CASSLLAGDYYEQYF,TGTGCCAGCAGTTTGCTAGCGGGAGACTACTACGAGCAGTACTTC
TRBJ2-1,TRBV4-1,.,TRBD2,CASSHGTSNNEQFF,TGCGCCAGCAGCCACGGGACTAGCAACAATGAGCAGTTCTTC
TRBJ2-1,TRBV12-3/TRBV12-4,few,TRBD2,CASSADPPGLEQFF,TGTGCCAGCAGTGCGGATCCTCCGGGACTAGAGCAGTTCTTC
TRBJ2-1,TRBV11-2,many,.,CASSLDSRADHEQFF,TGTGCCAGCAGCTTAGATAGTAGGGCAGACCATGAGCAGTTCTTC
TRBJ1-6,TRBV12-3/TRBV12-4,few,.,CASSLSGPSDSPLHF,TGTGCCAGCAGTTTAAGCGGTCCCAGTGATTCACCCCTCCACTTT
TRBJ1-4,TRBV4-1,.,.,CASSLLPGVRDEKLFF,TGCGCCAGCAGCCTACTGCCCGGGGTAAGGGATGAAAAACTGTTTTTT
TRBJ2-3,TRBV6-4,few,TRBD2,CASSAGLADATDTQYF,TGTGCCAGCAGCGCCGGACTAGCGGATGCCACAGATACGCAGTATTTT
TRBJ2-1,TRBV6-2/TRBV6-3,few,.,CASSYFSLNRGYEQFF,TGTGCCAGCAGTTACTTTTCGCTAAATAGGGGGTATGAGCAGTTCTTC
TRBJ2-5,TRBV11-3,.,.,CASSLWLAMETQYF,TGTGCCAGCAGCTTGTGGCTAGCTATGGAGACCCAGTACTTC
TRBJ2-1,TRBV7-2,many,.,CASSPGVRNEQFF,TGTGCCAGCAGCCCAGGGGTGCGCAATGAGCAGTTCTTC
TRBJ2-5,TRBV20-1,.,TRBD1,CSALGQGRETQYF,TGCAGTGCGTTGGGACAGGGTCGTGAGACCCAGTACTTC
TRBJ2-5,TRBV7-2,few,.,CASSLGGPGSETQYF,TGTGCCAGCAGCTTAGGGGGTCCAGGGAGCGAGACCCAGTACTTC
TRBJ1-3,TRBV3-1,.,.,CASRGPGNLGNTIYF,TGTGCCAGCAGAGGGCCAGGTAATCTTGGAAACACCATATATTTT
TRBJ2-1,TRBV10-3,.,TRBD1,CAISASGGAEQFF,TGTGCCATCAGTGCCTCAGGGGGCGCGGAGCAGTTCTTC
TRBJ2-5,TRBV7-2,.,.,CASSLKSGTLQETQYF,TGTGCCAGCAGCTTAAAGAGCGGAACCCTCCAAGAGACCCAGTACTTC
TRBJ2-2,TRBV29-1,.,.,CSVLRVGELFF,TGCAGCGTCCTTCGGGTCGGGGAGCTGTTTTTT
TRBJ2-4,TRBV7-2,many,.,CASSLELAPNIQYF,TGTGCCAGCAGCTTAGAACTAGCCCCAAACATTCAGTACTTC
TRBJ2-6,TRBV7-3,.,.,CASSSRYRVIYGANVLTF,TGTGCCAGCAGCTCAAGGTACAGGGTGATTTACGGGGCCAACGTCCTGACTTTC
TRBJ2-2,TRBV11-3,many,.,CASSLEDRLAPGTGELFF,TGTGCCAGCAGCTTGGAAGATAGGCTAGCCCCTGGCACCGGGGAGCTGTTTTTT
TRBJ2-1,TRBV10-3,few,TRBD2,CAISGSAQRETPYNEQFF,TGTGCCATCAGTGGATCCGCCCAGCGGGAGACCCCCTACAATGAGCAGTTCTTC
TRBJ1-3,TRBV19,.,TRBD1,CASSDRGAGNTIYF,TGTGCCAGTAGCGACAGGGGCGCTGGAAACACCATATATTTT
TRBJ2-3,TRBV7-2,many,.,CASTPRGPTDTQYF,TGTGCCAGCACCCCGAGGGGCCCCACAGATACGCAGTATTTT
TRBJ1-2,TRBV4-2,.,.,CASSPGLMEFDAGYTF,TGTGCCAGCAGCCCCGGACTCATGGAATTTGATGCGGGCTACACCTTC
TRBJ2-2,TRBV19,.,TRBD2,CASSVSGGPTGELFF,TGTGCCAGTAGTGTATCGGGAGGGCCCACCGGGGAGCTGTTTTTT
TRBJ2-5,TRBV20-1,.,TRBD2,CSASRPSGVQETQYF,TGCAGTGCTAGTAGGCCTAGCGGGGTTCAAGAGACCCAGTACTTC
TRBJ2-3,TRBV4-1,.,.,CASSPTSARRGTDTQYF,TGCGCCAGCAGCCCGACCTCGGCTAGAAGAGGGACAGATACGCAGTATTTT